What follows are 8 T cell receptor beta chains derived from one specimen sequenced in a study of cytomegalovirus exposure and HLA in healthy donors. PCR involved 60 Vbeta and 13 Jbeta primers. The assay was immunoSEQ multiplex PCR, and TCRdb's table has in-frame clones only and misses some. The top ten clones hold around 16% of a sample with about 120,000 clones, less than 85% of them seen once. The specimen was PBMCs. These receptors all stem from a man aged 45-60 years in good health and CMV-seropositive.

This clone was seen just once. The CDR3 loop is CASSLAGGVGSPLHF. For the CDR3, the DNA is TGCGCCAGCAGCTTGGCCGGCGGGGTCGGGTCACCCCTCCACTTT. This chain joins TRBV5-1 and TRBJ1-6; D uncertain. CDR3 length: 15 residues. Germline-derived CDR1 and CDR2 are SGHRS and YFSETQ. The V end was cut by 0 bases, the J end by 10 bases, with 14 bases between.

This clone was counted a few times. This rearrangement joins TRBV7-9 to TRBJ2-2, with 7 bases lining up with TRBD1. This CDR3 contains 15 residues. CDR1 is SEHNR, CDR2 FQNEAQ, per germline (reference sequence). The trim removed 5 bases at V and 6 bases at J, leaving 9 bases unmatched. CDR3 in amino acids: CASSPPLTGSGELFF. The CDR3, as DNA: TGTGCCAGCAGCCCTCCCTTGACAGGGTCCGGGGAGCTGTTTTTT.

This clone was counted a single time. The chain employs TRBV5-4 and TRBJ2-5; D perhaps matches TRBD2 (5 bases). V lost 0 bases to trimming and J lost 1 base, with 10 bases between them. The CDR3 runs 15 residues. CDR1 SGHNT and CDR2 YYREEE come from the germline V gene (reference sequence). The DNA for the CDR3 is TGTGCCAGCAGCTTGGTTGGGCGGGCCCAAGAGACCCAGTACTTC. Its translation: CASSLVGRAQETQYF. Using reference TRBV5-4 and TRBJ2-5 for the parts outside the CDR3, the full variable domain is ETGVTQSPTHLIKTRGQQVTLRCSSQSGHNTVSWYQQALGQGPQFIFQYYREEENGRGNFPPRFSGLQFPNYSSELNVNALELDDSALYLCASSLVGRAQETQYFGPGTRLLVL.

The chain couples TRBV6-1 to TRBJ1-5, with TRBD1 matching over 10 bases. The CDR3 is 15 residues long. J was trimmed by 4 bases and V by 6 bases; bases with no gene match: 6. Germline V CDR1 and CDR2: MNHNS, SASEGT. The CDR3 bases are TGTGCCAGCAGCGACCGGGACAGGGGAAATCAGCCCCAGCATTTT. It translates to CASSDRDRGNQPQHF.

The CDR3: CSVKGDPDTQYF. CDR3 sequence (DNA): TGCAGCGTCAAGGGGGACCCAGATACGCAGTATTTT. The rearrangement joins TRBV29-1 to TRBJ2-3, with a possible D match to TRBD1 (6 bases). Germline V gene lookup returns CDR1 SQVTM and CDR2 ANQGSEA. The CDR3 runs 12 residues. V dropped 6 bases and J dropped 4 bases, with 11 bases sitting between them.

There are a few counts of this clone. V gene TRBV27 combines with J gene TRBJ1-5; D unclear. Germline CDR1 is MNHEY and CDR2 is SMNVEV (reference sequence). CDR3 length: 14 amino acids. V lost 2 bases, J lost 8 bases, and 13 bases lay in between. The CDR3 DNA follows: TGTGCCAGCAGTTTAGTGGGCAGTACGGAGCCCCAGCATTTT. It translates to CASSLVGSTEPQHF.

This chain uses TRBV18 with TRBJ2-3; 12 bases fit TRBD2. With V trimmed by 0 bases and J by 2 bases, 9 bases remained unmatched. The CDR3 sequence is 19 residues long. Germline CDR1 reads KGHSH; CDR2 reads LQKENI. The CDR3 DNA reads TGTGCCAGCTCACCACCGCTAGGTACTAGCGGGAGGTACACAGATACGCAGTATTTT. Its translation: CASSPPLGTSGRYTDTQYF.

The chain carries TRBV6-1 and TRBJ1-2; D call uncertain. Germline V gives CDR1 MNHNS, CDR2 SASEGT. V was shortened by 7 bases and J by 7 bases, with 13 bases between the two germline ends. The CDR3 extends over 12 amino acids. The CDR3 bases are TGTGCCAGCATACGTCAGGACTTTGGCTACACCTTC. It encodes CASIRQDFGYTF.